A single sample gave rise to the 24 T cell receptor beta chains below, sequenced in a study of T cell repertoires in cytomegalovirus infection. One entry per CDR3 protein results from TCRdb running MiXCR on the reads. This sample has about 360,000 distinct CDR3 sequences, with over 15% found just once. The sample was PBMCs. The source of these receptors is a human donor in good health (CMV status not recorded). Some clones in this sample may be carry-over from other donors' samples.

V is TRBV20-1 and J is TRBJ1-5, with D possibly TRBD1 on 5 matching bases. The CDR3 is 17 residues long. V lost 0 bases, J lost 3 bases, and 18 bases lay in between. The germline gives CDR1 DFQATT, CDR2 SNEGSKA (reference sequence). The CDR3, as DNA: TGCAGTGCTAGAGATTGGAGGGGCATAGGGGACAATCAGCCCCAGCATTTT. Residues: CSARDWRGIGDNQPQHF.

This clonotype was detected a few times. The chain recombines TRBV7-2 with TRBJ2-7; 7 nucleotides agree with TRBD1. J gave up 1 base and V 3 bases, and 3 bases lay outside the gene matches. The germline V gene encodes CDR1 SGHTA and CDR2 FQGNSA. The CDR3 extends over 14 amino acids. CDR3 amino acids: CASSFQGDSYEQYF. The DNA for the CDR3 is TGTGCCAGCAGCTTTCAGGGGGATTCCTACGAGCAGTACTTC.

This clonotype was seen at least ten times. The V and J genes are TRBV7-8 and TRBJ2-7, with 10 positions matching TRBD2. The germline gives CDR1 SGHVS, CDR2 FQNEAQ. The CDR3 consists of 16 residues. The V gene end was trimmed by 6 bases and the J gene end by 0 bases; junction bases not matched to a gene: 8. The CDR3, as DNA: TGTGCCAGCAGTCAACTAGCGGGACCAAGCTCCTACGAGCAGTACTTC. Amino acid sequence: CASSQLAGPSSYEQYF.

The J gene is TRBJ1-6, the V gene TRBV25-1; TRBD1 is a possible D gene (5 bases). The CDR3 contains 14 residues. CDR1 and CDR2 (germline): MGHDK, SYGVNS. V was shortened by 4 bases and J by 7 bases, with 11 bases between the two germline ends. As DNA, the CDR3 is TGTGCCAGCAGTGTGAGACAGCCAAATTCACCCCTCCACTTT. This codes for CASSVRQPNSPLHF.

This clonotype was counted at least ten times. The genes are TRBV7-2 and TRBJ2-3; weak D call: TRBD1 (6 bases). CDR1 and CDR2 from the germline V gene are SGHTA and FQGNSA. CDR3 size: 14 residues. V was pared by 3 bases and J by 4 bases, with 11 bases between. CDR3 in DNA: TGTGCCAGCAGCTTGCAGGGGTTCGCAGATACGCAGTATTTT. Translating it yields CASSLQGFADTQYF.

Only a few counts were recorded for this clonotype. The chain has TRBV20-1 and TRBJ2-1, with TRBD2 matching over 8 bases. The CDR3 totals 17 residues. Germline V gene sequence: CDR1 DFQATT, CDR2 SNEGSKA (reference sequence). With V trimmed by 1 base and J by 4 bases, 12 bases remained unmatched. The CDR3 nucleotides read TGCAGTGCTAGAGGACCTGGATCCGGGGGGGAATACAATGAGCAGTTCTTC. Its translation: CSARGPGSGGEYNEQFF.

This clonotype occurred many times. The CDR3 sequence: CASSRNPTTSAHDGWFYEQYF. In nucleotides, the CDR3 is TGTGCCAGCAGTAGAAATCCCACGACTAGCGCCCACGATGGATGGTTCTACGAGCAGTACTTC. This chain uses TRBV6-2 or TRBV6-3 with TRBJ2-7; TRBD2 aligns across 8 bases. Germline V gene data show CDR1 as MNHEY and CDR2 as SVGEGT. There are 21 residues in the CDR3. After removal of 5 bases from V and 3 bases from J, the junction contained 27 bases not matched to a gene.

This clonotype was observed a handful of times. This rearrangement joins TRBV6-6 to TRBJ1-3, with 7 bases matching TRBD1. There are 16 residues in the CDR3. The germline V gene has CDR1 MNHNY and CDR2 SVGAGI (reference sequence). The junction had 8 bases not matched to a gene; V was cut back by 6 bases and J by 0 bases. CDR3 DNA: TGTGCCAGCAGGAGTACAGGGGAAACCTCTGGAAACACCATATATTTT. Translating gives CASRSTGETSGNTIYF.

This clonotype was seen ten or more times. V and J are TRBV7-6 and TRBJ2-7, with D perhaps matching TRBD2 (7 bases). V dropped 1 base and J dropped 3 bases, with 19 bases sitting between them. CDR1 and CDR2 from the germline V gene are SGHVS and FNYEAQ. The CDR3 runs to 17 residues. The CDR3 loop is CASSLGGGRVNLYEQYF. The CDR3 DNA reads TGTGCCAGCAGCTTAGGGGGGGGCAGAGTGAATCTCTACGAGCAGTACTTC. Drawing the rest from reference TRBV7-6 and TRBJ2-7, the complete variable domain is GAGVSQSPRYKVTKRGQDVALRCDPISGHVSLYWYRQALGQGPEFLTYFNYEAQQDKSGLPNDRFSAERPEGSISTLTIQRTEQRDSAMYRCASSLGGGRVNLYEQYFGPGTRLTVT.

J is TRBJ2-5 and V is TRBV29-1; D gene uncertain. The CDR3 has 13 amino acids. V was clipped by 3 bases and J by 3 bases, with 11 bases between them. Germline V lookup: CDR1 SQVTM, CDR2 ANQGSEA. For the CDR3, the DNA is TGCAGCGTTGAGACGGCAGGAGAAGAGACCCAGTACTTC. This codes for CSVETAGEETQYF.

This clonotype has at least ten counts. The gene calls are TRBV7-8 and TRBJ2-3, with a weak D call TRBD1 (6 bases). This CDR3 is built from 16 residues. The germline V and J ends were trimmed by 0 bases and 2 bases, with 12 bases remaining between them. Germline V gene sequence: CDR1 SGHVS, CDR2 FQNEAQ. CDR3 nucleotide sequence: TGTGCCAGCAGCTTAGCGAGGGACACCTACACAGATACGCAGTATTTT. Its translation: CASSLARDTYTDTQYF.

The rearrangement links TRBV7-2 to TRBJ2-1, with D possibly matching TRBD2 (6 bases). CDR1 SGHTA and CDR2 FQGNSA come from the germline V gene. V lost 7 bases, J lost 11 bases, and 15 bases lay in between. The CDR3 is made up of 12 amino acids. This chain's CDR3 is CASINPGGKQFF. The CDR3 DNA sequence: TGTGCCAGCATCAACCCCGGGGGTAAGCAGTTCTTC.

This clonotype was counted a few times. The rearrangement joins TRBV6-5 to TRBJ2-7, with D possibly matching TRBD1 (6 bases). V was clipped by 6 bases and J by 2 bases, with 17 bases between them. Germline assignment: CDR1 MNHEY and CDR2 SVGAGI. The CDR3 extends over 15 amino acids. CDR3 coding DNA: TGTGCCAGCAGCTCGGGACATCCCGAGACCTACGAGCAGTACTTC. Protein product: CASSSGHPETYEQYF.

J is TRBJ1-1 and V is TRBV5-4; D is perhaps TRBD1 (6 bases). V dropped 4 bases and J dropped 4 bases, with 17 bases sitting between them. The germline V gene has CDR1 SGHNT and CDR2 YYREEE (reference sequence). The CDR3 has 15 residues. DNA of the CDR3: TGTGCCAGCAGCCAACAGGGTGGAGGGGGCACTGAAGCTTTCTTT. Its protein product is CASSQQGGGGTEAFF. Full variable domain (missing parts from reference TRBV5-4 and TRBJ1-1): ETGVTQSPTHLIKTRGQQVTLRCSSQSGHNTVSWYQQALGQGPQFIFQYYREEENGRGNFPPRFSGLQFPNYSSELNVNALELDDSALYLCASSQQGGGGTEAFFGQGTRLTVV.

This clonotype was observed a single time. CDR3 in amino acids: CSAMISGANVLTF. The CDR3 nucleotides are TGCAGTGCTATGATATCTGGGGCCAACGTCCTGACTTTC. This chain uses TRBV20-1 with TRBJ2-6; D unclear. V shed 4 bases and J shed 1 base, with 5 bases lying between them. CDR1 and CDR2 (germline): DFQATT, SNEGSKA (reference sequence). CDR3 length: 13 amino acids.

This clonotype has more than one count but fewer than ten. J is TRBJ2-1 and V is TRBV28; the match to TRBD2 covers 10 bases. V was pared by 1 base and J by 6 bases, with 6 bases of the junction left unmatched. This CDR3 has 16 residues. Germline V gene lookup returns CDR1 MDHEN and CDR2 SYDVKM. CDR3: CASSLLGLAGANEQFF. CDR3 in DNA: TGTGCCAGCAGTTTATTGGGGCTAGCGGGAGCCAATGAGCAGTTCTTC.

This clonotype was counted many times. The chain uses TRBV7-2 and TRBJ2-5; TRBD2 matches at 10 bases. Germline V gene sequence: CDR1 SGHTA, CDR2 FQGNSA. The J segment lost 5 bases and the V segment lost 5 bases, leaving 8 bases of the junction unmatched. There are 15 residues in the CDR3. CDR3 protein: CASSPKRGGVETQYF. CDR3 DNA: TGTGCCAGCAGCCCAAAGCGGGGGGGTGTGGAGACCCAGTACTTC.

This clonotype showed up just a few times. The rearrangement uses TRBV12-3 or TRBV12-4 and TRBJ2-3; 9 bases are shared with TRBD2. The V segment lost 3 bases and the J segment 5 bases; nucleotides outside the gene matches: 6. CDR3 size: 15 residues. The CDR3, as DNA: TGTGCCAGCAGTTTGGGCGGGGGGGCATTAGATACGCAGTATTTT. Translation gives CASSLGGGALDTQYF.

For this clonotype: A read error is possible here, since a much larger clone lies one base away. The genes are TRBV12-3 or TRBV12-4 and TRBJ2-3; no clear D gene. The CDR3 extends over 11 amino acids. For the CDR3, the DNA is TGTGCCAGCAGTACCACAGATACGCAGTCTTTT. The encoded protein is CASSTTDTQSF.

The rearrangement joins TRBV2 to TRBJ1-3; tentatively, D is TRBD1 (6 bases). The CDR3 contains 17 residues. In germline, CDR1 is SNHLY, CDR2 FYNNEI. V gave up 6 bases and J gave up 6 bases, with 24 bases separating them. The DNA for the CDR3 is TGTGCCAGCAGCCAAGCAATATTACAGGGAAGAGAAAACACCATATATTTT. Translated, it gives CASSQAILQGRENTIYF.

This chain uses TRBV6-2 or TRBV6-3 with TRBJ2-3, with 9 nucleotides matching TRBD2. Germline V gives CDR1 MNHEY, CDR2 SVGEGT. Germline trimming cut 6 bases from V and 1 base from J; bases unmatched to any gene: 8. This CDR3 has 16 residues. The CDR3 spells CASRKGGGAGTDTQYF. The CDR3 coding sequence is TGTGCCAGCAGGAAGGGCGGGGGGGCTGGCACAGATACGCAGTATTTT.

This clonotype was seen many times. The V gene is TRBV20-1, the J gene TRBJ1-5; D perhaps matches TRBD1 (5 bases). The V end lost 3 bases, the J end lost 2 bases, and 5 bases lay between the germline ends. Germline V gene data show CDR1 as DFQATT and CDR2 as SNEGSKA (reference sequence). The CDR3 spans 12 residues. In DNA form, the CDR3 reads TGCAGTGCTAGCAGGGGCAATCAGCCCCAGCATTTT. This encodes CSASRGNQPQHF.

V and J are TRBV20-1 and TRBJ1-2; 7 bases agree with TRBD1. The CDR3 runs 14 residues. Losses at the gene ends were 1 base for V and 4 bases for J; bases not matched to a gene: 6. The germline V gene encodes CDR1 DFQATT and CDR2 SNEGSKA (reference sequence). CDR3 coding DNA: TGCAGTGCTAGAGCAGGGGGGGGCTTCTATGGCTACACCTTC. This codes for CSARAGGGFYGYTF.

The genes are TRBV5-6 and TRBJ1-6; unclear D gene. Trimming pared 2 bases from V and 8 bases from J, leaving 5 bases between. The length of the CDR3 is 12 residues. CDR1 and CDR2 from the germline V gene are SGHDT and YYEEEE. The CDR3 nucleotides read TGTGCCAGCAGCTTACTTGATTCACCCCTCCACTTT. Its protein is CASSLLDSPLHF.